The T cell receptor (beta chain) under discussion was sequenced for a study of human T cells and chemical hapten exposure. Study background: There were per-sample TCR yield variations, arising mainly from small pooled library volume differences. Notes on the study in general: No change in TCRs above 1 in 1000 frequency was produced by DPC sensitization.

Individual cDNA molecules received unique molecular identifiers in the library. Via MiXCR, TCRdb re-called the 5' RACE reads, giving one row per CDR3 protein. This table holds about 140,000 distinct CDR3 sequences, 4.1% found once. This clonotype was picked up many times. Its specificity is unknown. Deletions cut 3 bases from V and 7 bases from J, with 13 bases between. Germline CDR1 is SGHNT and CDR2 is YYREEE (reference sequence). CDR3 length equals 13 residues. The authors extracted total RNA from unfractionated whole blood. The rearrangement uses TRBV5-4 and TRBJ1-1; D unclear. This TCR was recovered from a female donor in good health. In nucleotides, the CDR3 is TGTGCCAGCAGCTCGATCGGACGGCATGAAGCTTTCTTT. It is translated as CASSSIGRHEAFF.